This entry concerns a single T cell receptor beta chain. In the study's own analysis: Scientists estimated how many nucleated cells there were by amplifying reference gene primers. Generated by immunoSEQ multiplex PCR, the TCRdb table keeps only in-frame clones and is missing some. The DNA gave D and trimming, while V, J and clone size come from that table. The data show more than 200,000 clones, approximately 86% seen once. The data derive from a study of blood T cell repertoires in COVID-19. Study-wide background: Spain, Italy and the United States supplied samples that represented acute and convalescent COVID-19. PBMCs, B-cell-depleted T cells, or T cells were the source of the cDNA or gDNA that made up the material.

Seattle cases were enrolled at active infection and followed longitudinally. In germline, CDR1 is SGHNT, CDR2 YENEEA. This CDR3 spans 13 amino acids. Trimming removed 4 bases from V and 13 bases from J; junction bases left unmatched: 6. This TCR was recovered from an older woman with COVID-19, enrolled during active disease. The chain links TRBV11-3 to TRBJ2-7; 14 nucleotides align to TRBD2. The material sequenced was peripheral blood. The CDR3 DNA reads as TGTGCCAGCAGCTCCGGGACTAGCGGGAGTGATTACTTC. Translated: CASSSGTSGSDYF. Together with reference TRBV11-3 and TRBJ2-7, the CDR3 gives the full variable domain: EAGVVQSPRYKIIEKKQPVAFWCNPISGHNTLYWYLQNLGQGPELLIRYENEEAVDDSQLPKDRFSAERLKGVDSTLKIQPAELGDSAVYLCASSSGTSGSDYFGPGTRLTVT.